This entry describes one T cell receptor (beta chain). Its antigen is not known. Germline V CDR1 and CDR2: SGHDN, FVKESK. V dropped 5 bases and J dropped 2 bases, with 16 bases sitting between them. The CDR3 is 15 amino acids. Produced via immunoSEQ multiplex PCR; TCRdb's table is partial and in-frame only. The top ten hold roughly 58% of the sample, which has approximately 32,000 clones, 70% to 90% seen once. This record belongs to a study of OX40 agonist ivuxolimab in advanced cancers. Study information: Patients were treated with ivuxolimab, an agonistic anti-OX40 (CD134) antibody.

Study findings and constraints: The 0.1-3.0 mg/kg partial responders had among the lowest clonal expansion. Certain nonresponders likewise exhibited a low normalized T-cell clonal expansion.

The source material was CD4+ or CD8+ T cells sorted from blood, sampled in a trial of the OX40 agonist ivuxolimab. The clonotype originates from an adult with an advanced solid tumor such as melanoma, head and neck, liver or kidney cancer. The chain uses TRBV14 and TRBJ2-7; D might be TRBD1 or TRBD2, each matching 6 bases. The CDR3 is CASSEIGGTPYEQYF. As DNA, the CDR3 is TGTGCCAGCAGCGAAATCGGAGGGACACCCTACGAGCAGTACTTC.